The text below deals with one T cell receptor (beta chain). These data originate in a study of blood T cell repertoires in COVID-19. Methods used by the authors: Nucleated cell counts were estimated from reference gene primer amplification. Method: immunoSEQ multiplex PCR; TCRdb's copy keeps in-frame clones and lacks some. D and trimming come from the DNA, and the V and J calls and clone size come from that table. The sample lists under 550,000 clones; about 87% were seen once. The CDR3 has 16 amino acids. CDR1 and CDR2 from the germline V gene are SEHNR and FQNEAQ (reference sequence). V was clipped by 5 bases and J by 4 bases; unmatched bases: 8.

The rearrangement uses TRBV7-9 and TRBJ1-3; 10 positions match TRBD1. This clonotype originated in a man younger than 35 with COVID-19, enrolled during active disease. The specimen sequenced was peripheral blood. The CDR3 loop is CASSHLRQGAGNTIYF. For the CDR3, the DNA is TGTGCCAGCAGCCACCTCCGACAGGGGGCGGGAAACACCATATATTTT.